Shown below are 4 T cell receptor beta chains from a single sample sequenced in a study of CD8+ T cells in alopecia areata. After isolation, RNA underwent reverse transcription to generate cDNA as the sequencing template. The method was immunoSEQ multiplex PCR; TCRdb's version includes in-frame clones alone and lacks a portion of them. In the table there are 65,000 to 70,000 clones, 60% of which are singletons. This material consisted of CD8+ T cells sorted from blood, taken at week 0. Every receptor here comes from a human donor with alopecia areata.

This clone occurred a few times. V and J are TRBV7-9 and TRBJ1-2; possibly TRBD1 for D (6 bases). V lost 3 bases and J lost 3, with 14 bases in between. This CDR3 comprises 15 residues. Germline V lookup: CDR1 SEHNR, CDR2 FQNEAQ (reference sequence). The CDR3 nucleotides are TGTGCCAGCAGCTTCTTACAGGGAAGGGACTATGGCTACACCTTC. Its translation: CASSFLQGRDYGYTF.

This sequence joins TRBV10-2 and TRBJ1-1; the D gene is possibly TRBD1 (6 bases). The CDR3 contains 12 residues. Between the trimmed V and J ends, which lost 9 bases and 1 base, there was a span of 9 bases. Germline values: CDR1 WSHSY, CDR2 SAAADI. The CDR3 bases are TGCGCCAGTGAGGGGGGGAACACTGAAGCTTTCTTT. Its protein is CASEGGNTEAFF.

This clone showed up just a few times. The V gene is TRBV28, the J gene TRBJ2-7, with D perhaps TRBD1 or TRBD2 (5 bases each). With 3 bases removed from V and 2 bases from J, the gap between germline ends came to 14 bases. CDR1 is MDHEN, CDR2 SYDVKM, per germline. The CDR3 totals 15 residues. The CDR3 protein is CASSFGRDGPYEQYF. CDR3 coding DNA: TGTGCCAGCAGTTTCGGTCGGGACGGCCCCTACGAGCAGTACTTC.

The DNA for the CDR3 is TGTGCCAGTAGTATCGGGACAGGGTCGTCCAATGAGCAGTTCTTC. Translation: CASSIGTGSSNEQFF. The chain is built from TRBV19 and TRBJ2-1, with 9 bases aligning to TRBD1. Per germline, CDR1 LNHDA and CDR2 SQIVND (reference sequence). J gave up 6 bases and V 3 bases, and 6 bases lay outside the gene matches. The CDR3 consists of 15 residues.